The 20 T cell receptor beta chains below come from one sample, sequenced in a study of T cell clonality in common variable immunodeficiency. This table comes from immunoSEQ multiplex PCR, and its TCRdb copy is limited to in-frame clones, with some not included. The sample presents roughly 40,000 clones, none singletons. Sequencing input: peripheral blood mononuclear cells. The source of these receptors is a person aged 18 to 75 in good health.

This clone was observed many times. The read finishes 3 residues shy of the CDR3 end, and the germline J gene is used to complete it. The chain couples TRBV5-1 to TRBJ2-1, with TRBD2 matching over 7 bases. This CDR3 region has 16 residues. Trimming cost V 1 base and J 0 bases; bases outside gene matches: 4. CDR1 is SGHRS and CDR2 is YFSETQ in the germline V gene. The CDR3 protein is CASSLIAGVSYNEQFF. CDR3 DNA (partial): TGCGCCAGCAGCTTGATAGCGGGTGTCTCCTACAATGAG.

This clone was observed at least ten times. The DNA ends 3 residues before the CDR3 does, and the rest of the CDR3 is filled in from the germline J gene. The chain employs TRBV10-3 and TRBJ1-2; 8 bases line up with TRBD1. The CDR3 extends over 15 amino acids. V dropped 6 bases and J dropped 4; count of bases not matched to a gene: 10. Germline V gene data show CDR1 as ENHRY and CDR2 as SYGVKD. The CDR3 sequence: CAISPQGAESYGYTF. Partial CDR3 DNA: TGTGCCATCAGCCCTCAGGGGGCCGAGAGCTATGGC.

This clone was recorded many times. The CDR3 goes on 3 residues after the read ends, and that part is filled in from the germline J gene. This chain connects TRBV7-2 to TRBJ1-5; 8 bases map to TRBD1. Germline V gene data show CDR1 as SGHTA and CDR2 as FQGNSA. V trimming: 4 bases; J trimming: 7 bases; junction bases outside the gene matches: 9. The CDR3 covers 15 residues. The CDR3 region is CASSSGTGPGQPQHF. CDR3 DNA (partial): TGTGCCAGCAGCTCCGGGACAGGCCCTGGACAGCCC.

This clone was counted ten times or more. The read ends 3 residues shy of where the CDR3 ends; the end is completed using the germline J gene. V usage is TRBV15 and J usage is TRBJ2-7; 9 nucleotides line up with TRBD1. This CDR3 spans 14 amino acids. Germline-derived CDR1 and CDR2 are LNHNV and YYDKDF (reference sequence). Losses at the gene ends were 5 bases for V and 5 bases for J; bases not matched to a gene: 7. The sequenced part of the CDR3 DNA is TGTGCCACCAGCTTGGACAGGGGTGCACACGAG. This translates into CATSLDRGAHE. The full-length CDR3 reads as CATSLDRGAHEQYF.

This clone was counted at least ten times. With the read ending 3 residues before the CDR3 end, the germline J gene is used to fill in that end. This chain links TRBV19 with TRBJ2-3; D might be TRBD2 (6 bases). Germline V CDR1 and CDR2: LNHDA, SQIVND (reference sequence). This CDR3 has 15 residues. The germline V and J ends were trimmed by 3 bases and 1 base, with 11 bases remaining between them. This chain's CDR3 is CASSIVASGTDTQYF. The sequenced part of the CDR3 DNA is TGTGCCAGTAGTATCGTGGCTAGCGGCACAGATACG.

Many counts were recorded for this clone. The CDR3 extends 3 residues past the end of the read, so its final part is completed from the germline J gene. The V gene is TRBV18, the J gene TRBJ2-3; 7 bases fit TRBD2. Germline CDR1 KGHSH, CDR2 LQKENI. The CDR3 runs to 16 residues. With 3 bases clipped from V and 2 bases from J, the junction kept 8 bases outside the gene matches. The covered CDR3 bases are TGTGCCAGCTCACCTCGCCCTAGCGGAAACACAGATACG. Translated, it gives CASSPRPSGNTDT. The full CDR3 protein is CASSPRPSGNTDTQYF.

This clone has a handful of counts. The read ends 3 residues early relative to the CDR3; the germline J gene fills the gap. The gene calls are TRBV11-2 and TRBJ1-2, with 9 bases aligning to TRBD1. CDR1 and CDR2 from the germline V gene are SGHAT and FQNNGV. This CDR3 has 15 residues. CDR3 region: CASSTHRGRAYDYTF. CDR3 bases read: TGTGCCAGCAGCACCCACAGGGGGCGCGCCTACGAC. Variable domain in full (rest from reference TRBV11-2 and TRBJ1-2): EAGVAQSPRYKIIEKRQSVAFWCNPISGHATLYWYQQILGQGPKLLIQFQNNGVVDDSQLPKDRFSAERLKGVDSTLKIQPAKLEDSAVYLCASSTHRGRAYDYTFGSGTRLTVV.

This clone has at least ten counts. The sequence runs out 3 residues before the end of the CDR3; the remainder is reconstructed from the germline J gene. V usage is TRBV10-3 and J usage is TRBJ2-7; D ambiguous. The V gene lost 6 bases and the J gene lost 5 bases, with 11 bases spanning the gap. Germline assignment: CDR1 ENHRY and CDR2 SYGVKD. The CDR3 has 12 residues. CDR3 DNA (partial): TGTGCCATCAGGACCCCTAGTCACGAG. Translated, it gives CAIRTPSHE. The CDR3 in full is CAIRTPSHEQYF.

This clone was recorded at least ten times. Read data end 3 residues before the CDR3 end; the end is taken from the germline J gene. The genes are TRBV2 and TRBJ2-4; 9 bases are shared with TRBD1. The V gene end was trimmed by 3 bases and the J gene end by 7 bases; junction bases not matched to a gene: 4. The CDR3 is 14 residues long. Germline CDR1 is SNHLY and CDR2 is FYNNEI. This CDR3 is CASSEWGTGNIQYF. The CDR3 bases that were read are TGTGCCAGCAGTGAGTGGGGGACAGGGAACATT.

This clone has at least ten counts. Read data end 3 residues before the CDR3 end; the end is taken from the germline J gene. The chain joins TRBV7-8 to TRBJ1-1; possible D gene TRBD1, 6 bases. Germline V lookup: CDR1 SGHVS, CDR2 FQNEAQ. This CDR3 region has 16 residues. V was pared by 5 bases and J by 1 base, with 17 bases between. The sequenced CDR3 bases are TGTGCCAGCAGCCTTACCCGGACAGAAACGAACACTGAA. This codes for CASSLTRTETNTE. The whole CDR3 is CASSLTRTETNTEAFF.

By sample fraction, this clone is medium-sized. The DNA ends 3 residues before the CDR3 does, and the rest of the CDR3 is filled in from the germline J gene. The V gene is TRBV20-1, the J gene TRBJ2-5; 10 bases are shared with TRBD1. The CDR3 covers 17 residues. Germline V gene sequence: CDR1 DFQATT, CDR2 SNEGSKA (reference sequence). V trimming: 4 bases; J trimming: 1 base; junction bases outside the gene matches: 12. The CDR3 DNA, read in part, is TGCAGTGCTACCTCCTTGACAGGGGGCCTTACCCAAGAGACC. This translates into CSATSLTGGLTQET. The full CDR3 sequence reads CSATSLTGGLTQETQYF.

There are many counts of this clone. The read ends 3 residues before the CDR3 terminus; that terminus is restored from the germline J gene. J is TRBJ2-2 and V is TRBV15; 8 nucleotides match TRBD1. The CDR3 length is 17 residues. Germline CDR1 reads LNHNV; CDR2 reads YYDKDF (reference sequence). Trimming at V came to 7 bases and at J to 1 base, leaving 11 bases not matched to a gene. CDR3 loop: CATTTTQGARNTGELFF. The covered CDR3 bases are TGTGCCACCACTACTACCCAGGGGGCCCGGAACACCGGGGAG.

This clone has a count of ten or more. The CDR3 end lies 3 residues beyond the end of the read and is filled in from the germline J gene. This chain uses TRBV5-6 with TRBJ2-7, with D possibly being TRBD2 (6 bases). CDR3 size: 14 residues. Trimming left V 4 bases short and J 1 base short, with 12 bases between. CDR1 SGHDT and CDR2 YYEEEE come from the germline V gene. The CDR3 bases that were read are TGTGCCAGCAGCGCGGGACTTTCTTCCTACGAG. It yields the protein CASSAGLSSYE. The full CDR3 sequence reads CASSAGLSSYEQYF.

In this sample, this clone turned up many times. From the germline J gene comes the end of the CDR3, since the read stops 3 residues before it. The chain has TRBV19 and TRBJ2-4, with 9 positions matching TRBD1. The CDR3 has 18 amino acids. Germline assignment: CDR1 LNHDA and CDR2 SQIVND (reference sequence). The junction had 9 bases not matched to a gene; V was cut back by 3 bases and J by 0 bases. This CDR3 is CASSIPGQGPGAKNIQYF. The sequenced part of the CDR3 DNA is TGTGCCAGTAGTATCCCGGGACAGGGACCAGGAGCCAAAAACATT. Drawing the rest from reference TRBV19 and TRBJ2-4, the complete variable domain is DGGITQSPKYLFRKEGQNVTLSCEQNLNHDAMYWYRQDPGQGLRLIYYSQIVNDFQKGDIAEGYSVSREKKESFPLTVTSAQKNPTAFYLCASSIPGQGPGAKNIQYFGAGTRLSVL.

In this sample, this clone turned up many times. The read terminates 3 residues ahead of where the CDR3 ends, so the germline J gene completes it. This sequence joins TRBV7-2 and TRBJ2-7, with TRBD1 identical over 8 bases. CDR1 and CDR2 (germline): SGHTA, FQGNSA. With 1 base clipped from V and 2 bases from J, the junction kept 4 bases outside the gene matches. This CDR3 has 15 residues. CDR3 protein: CASSLGTGTPYEQYF. The CDR3 DNA, read in part, is TGTGCCAGCAGCTTAGGGACAGGGACCCCCTACGAG.

This clone was recorded at least ten times. The read halts 3 residues ahead of the CDR3 end, with the missing end drawn from the germline J gene. The chain is built from TRBV7-3 and TRBJ2-3, with TRBD2 identical over 10 bases. The junction had 8 bases not matched to a gene; V was cut back by 2 bases and J by 3 bases. Germline values: CDR1 SGHTA, CDR2 FQGTGA. This CDR3 contains 17 residues. Here the CDR3 reads CASSLAGLAGGTDTQYF. CDR3 DNA, as far as it was read: TGTGCCAGCAGCTTAGCTGGGTTAGCGGGAGGAACAGATACG. The full variable domain, with the rest looked up from reference TRBV7-3 and TRBJ2-3, is GAGVSQTPSNKVTEKGKYVELRCDPISGHTALYWYRQSLGQGPEFLIYFQGTGAADDSGLPNDRFFAVRPEGSVSTLKIQRTERGDSAVYLCASSLAGLAGGTDTQYFGPGTRLTVL.

Only a few counts were recorded for this clone. The CDR3 end falls 3 residues outside the read, so it is completed with the germline J gene. The chain carries TRBV20-1 and TRBJ2-1, with D perhaps matching TRBD2 (7 bases). V was pared by 0 bases and J by 1 base, with 25 bases between. There are 20 residues in the CDR3. The germline V gene has CDR1 DFQATT and CDR2 SNEGSKA (reference sequence). The CDR3 loop reads CSARDPQGLSGDPSYNEQFF. The CDR3 DNA, read in part, is TGCAGTGCTAGAGATCCCCAGGGGTTGAGCGGGGACCCATCCTACAATGAG.

This clone was recorded at least ten times. Read data end 3 residues before the CDR3 end; the end is taken from the germline J gene. The chain couples TRBV19 to TRBJ1-1; the D is unclear. V lost 7 bases to trimming and J lost 1 base, with 10 bases between them. The CDR3 runs 13 residues. Germline CDR1 LNHDA, CDR2 SQIVND (reference sequence). The sequenced CDR3 bases are TGTGCCAGTACAAGCCTTAGGAACACTGAA. Translated: CASTSLRNTE. The full CDR3 protein reads CASTSLRNTEAFF.

This clone was picked up many times. The read is 3 residues too short to cover the CDR3 end, so that end is filled in from the germline J gene. V gene TRBV28 combines with J gene TRBJ1-2; unclear D gene. Germline loops: CDR1 MDHEN, CDR2 SYDVKM. V lost 2 bases, J lost 0 bases, and 4 bases lay in between. This CDR3 is built from 13 residues. The CDR3 loop is CASSLLSNYGYTF. Partial CDR3 DNA: TGTGCCAGCAGTTTACTGTCTAACTATGGC.

This clone has a count of ten or more. The CDR3 end is not reached by the read, which stops 3 residues before it; the germline J gene fills it in. This sequence joins TRBV5-1 and TRBJ1-5, with D possibly matching TRBD1 (5 bases). With 0 bases removed from V and 0 bases from J, the gap between germline ends came to 10 bases. Germline loops: CDR1 SGHRS, CDR2 YFSETQ. The CDR3 spans 16 residues. CDR3 DNA (partial): TGCGCCAGCAGCTTGGAGGCGGACATTAGCAATCAGCCC. Its protein is CASSLEADISNQP. Given in full, the CDR3 is CASSLEADISNQPQHF.